A selection of T cell receptor beta chains follows, all from one sample in a study of T cell repertoires in cytomegalovirus infection. TCRdb analysed the reads with MiXCR anew, one entry per CDR3 protein. The data show fewer than 950,000 distinct CDR3 sequences, about 30% seen once. No cognate antigen is known for these TCRs. Source: cultured CD8+ T cells from PBMCs, taken from culture after CMV antigen stimulation. The receptors were sampled from a human donor in good health (CMV status not recorded). Some clones in this sample may be carry-over from other donors' samples. Each CDR3 is given with its conserved first and last residue. The order of the fields is CDR3 protein, CDR3 DNA, J gene, clone size, V gene, CDR3 length, D gene. The D gene is left open where the match is weak. Clone sizes are given selectively: once, few, many, or a class where the clone is expanded.

CDR3aa: CASSQGPNTEAFF
CDR3nt: TGTGCCAGTTCACAGGGGCCGAACACTGAAGCTTTCTTT
j_gene: TRBJ1-1
abundance: many
v_gene: TRBV4-1
len: 13
d_gene: TRBD1

CDR3aa: CASSLRAGGEGETQYF
CDR3nt: TGCGCCAGTAGCCTAAGGGCAGGGGGCGAAGGAGAGACCCAGTACTTC
j_gene: TRBJ2-5
abundance: few
v_gene: TRBV5-1
len: 16
d_gene: TRBD1

CDR3aa: CASSQGDNNQPQHF
CDR3nt: TGTGCCAGCTCCCAGGGGGACAACAATCAGCCCCAGCATTTT
j_gene: TRBJ1-5
abundance: few
v_gene: TRBV27
len: 14
d_gene: TRBD1

CDR3aa: CASNDRGYNSPLHF
CDR3nt: TGTGCCAGCAACGACAGGGGCTATAATTCACCCCTCCACTTT
j_gene: TRBJ1-6
abundance: many
v_gene: TRBV12-3/TRBV12-4
len: 14
d_gene: TRBD1

CDR3aa: CASSLTEASTEAFF
CDR3nt: TGTGCCAGCAGTTTGACGGAGGCGAGCACTGAAGCTTTCTTT
j_gene: TRBJ1-1
abundance: .
v_gene: TRBV28
len: 14
d_gene: .

CDR3aa: CATSRGEGRVKNIQYF
CDR3nt: TGTGCCACCAGCAGAGGAGAGGGGAGGGTCAAAAACATTCAGTACTTC
j_gene: TRBJ2-4
abundance: few
v_gene: TRBV15
len: 16
d_gene: TRBD2

CDR3aa: CASSQGGENNYGYTF
CDR3nt: TGCGCCAGCAGCCAAGGGGGAGAAAACAACTATGGCTACACCTTC
j_gene: TRBJ1-2
abundance: .
v_gene: TRBV4-1
len: 15
d_gene: .

CDR3aa: CASSDSGLAGLADTQYF
CDR3nt: TGTGCCAGCAGCGATTCCGGACTAGCGGGGTTGGCAGATACGCAGTATTTT
j_gene: TRBJ2-3
abundance: .
v_gene: TRBV5-4
len: 17
d_gene: TRBD2

CDR3aa: CVSSLEATGDTIPYGYTF
CDR3nt: TGTGTCAGCAGCTTAGAGGCGACAGGGGACACTATACCCTATGGCTACACCTTC
j_gene: TRBJ1-2
abundance: once
v_gene: TRBV7-6
len: 18
d_gene: TRBD1

CDR3aa: CASSLGVFGDHTEAFF
CDR3nt: TGTGCCAGCAGCTTAGGCGTGTTCGGGGACCACACTGAAGCTTTCTTT
j_gene: TRBJ1-1
abundance: many
v_gene: TRBV7-6
len: 16
d_gene: .

CDR3aa: CASSGDRGHTEAFF
CDR3nt: TGCGCCAGCAGTGGGGACAGGGGGCACACTGAAGCTTTCTTT
j_gene: TRBJ1-1
abundance: few
v_gene: TRBV10-2
len: 14
d_gene: TRBD1

CDR3aa: CAISESRANRGAYEQYF
CDR3nt: TGTGCCATCAGTGAGTCGAGGGCGAACAGGGGTGCCTACGAGCAGTACTTC
j_gene: TRBJ2-7
abundance: .
v_gene: TRBV10-3
len: 17
d_gene: TRBD1

CDR3aa: CASSINRDQPQHF
CDR3nt: TGTGCCAGTAGTATAAACAGGGATCAGCCCCAGCATTTT
j_gene: TRBJ1-5
abundance: few
v_gene: TRBV19
len: 13
d_gene: .

CDR3aa: CASSLLDRYEAFF
CDR3nt: TGTGCCAGCAGCCTCCTTGACCGATATGAAGCTTTCTTT
j_gene: TRBJ1-1
abundance: .
v_gene: TRBV7-2
len: 13
d_gene: .

CDR3aa: CASSWRQGELYF
CDR3nt: TGTGCCAGCAGTTGGAGACAGGGGGAGCTGTACTTC
j_gene: TRBJ2-7
abundance: few
v_gene: TRBV5-4
len: 12
d_gene: TRBD1

CDR3aa: CASSRGQGAYEQFF
CDR3nt: TGTGCCAGCAGCCGGGGACAGGGGGCCTATGAGCAGTTCTTC
j_gene: TRBJ2-1
abundance: many
v_gene: TRBV7-2
len: 14
d_gene: TRBD1

CDR3aa: CASSFSPGPYNEQFF
CDR3nt: TGCGCCAGCAGCTTCTCACCGGGGCCCTACAATGAGCAGTTCTTC
j_gene: TRBJ2-1
abundance: .
v_gene: TRBV5-1
len: 15
d_gene: .

CDR3aa: CASSDRGVRETQYF
CDR3nt: TGTGCCAGCAGCGACAGGGGGGTGAGGGAGACCCAGTACTTC
j_gene: TRBJ2-5
abundance: .
v_gene: TRBV11-2
len: 14
d_gene: TRBD1

CDR3aa: CASSIGDSSYEQYF
CDR3nt: TGTGCCAGTAGTATAGGCGACAGCTCCTACGAGCAGTACTTC
j_gene: TRBJ2-7
abundance: few
v_gene: TRBV19
len: 14
d_gene: .

CDR3aa: CASSPRKGNTIYF
CDR3nt: TGTGCCAGCAGTCCGCGCAAAGGAAACACCATATATTTT
j_gene: TRBJ1-3
abundance: .
v_gene: TRBV27
len: 13
d_gene: .

CDR3aa: CASSESYGGAGEQFF
CDR3nt: TGTGCCAGCAGTGAATCATACGGGGGGGCAGGTGAGCAGTTCTTC
j_gene: TRBJ2-1
abundance: .
v_gene: TRBV2
len: 15
d_gene: TRBD2

CDR3aa: CASSQEGRGGRTGELFF
CDR3nt: TGCGCCAGCAGCCAAGAAGGCCGTGGGGGGAGGACCGGGGAGCTGTTTTTT
j_gene: TRBJ2-2
abundance: few
v_gene: TRBV4-3
len: 17
d_gene: .

CDR3aa: CASSYSRRTGPFTKNIQYF
CDR3nt: TGTGCCAGCAGTTACTCAAGGAGGACAGGACCCTTCACCAAAAACATTCAGTACTTC
j_gene: TRBJ2-4
abundance: .
v_gene: TRBV6-2/TRBV6-3
len: 19
d_gene: TRBD1

CDR3aa: CASSLFTGDKAHRSYGYTF
CDR3nt: TGTGCCAGCAGCCTGTTTACAGGGGACAAGGCCCATAGAAGCTATGGCTACACCTTC
j_gene: TRBJ1-2
abundance: .
v_gene: TRBV7-6
len: 19
d_gene: TRBD1

CDR3aa: CASSQGLQGGYGYTF
CDR3nt: TGTGCCAGCAGCCAAGGCCTGCAGGGAGGCTATGGCTACACCTTC
j_gene: TRBJ1-2
abundance: .
v_gene: TRBV3-1
len: 15
d_gene: .

CDR3aa: CASSYLGASDPTNEKLFF
CDR3nt: TGTGCCAGCAGTTATCTGGGGGCGTCAGACCCAACTAATGAAAAACTGTTTTTT
j_gene: TRBJ1-4
abundance: .
v_gene: TRBV6-6
len: 18
d_gene: .

CDR3aa: CATSSAAGGTEAFF
CDR3nt: TGTGCCACCAGCAGCGCCGCGGGGGGCACTGAAGCTTTCTTT
j_gene: TRBJ1-1
abundance: .
v_gene: TRBV15
len: 14
d_gene: .